This T cell receptor (beta chain) derives from a study of monozygotic twins with inflammatory bowel disease. A remark on this clonotype: The antigen remains unidentified.

The UMIs contained a 6-nucleotide sample barcode. They were added by template switching during cDNA synthesis. Following a re-call of the 5' RACE reads, TCRdb has one entry per CDR3 protein and lacks DNA. The table counts 200,000 to 250,000 distinct CDR3 sequences; approximately 7.7% lies in the top ten. General observations from the study: Fewer shared clonotypes with others were found in IBD patients than in healthy twins, especially with disease activity.

CDR1 LGHNA and CDR2 YNFKEQ come from the germline V gene. The CDR3 totals 16 residues. The sequenced sample was blood. The chain joins TRBV4-2 to TRBJ1-6. The TCR originated in a human donor with ulcerative colitis or Crohn's disease, or a healthy co-twin of an affected twin (not recorded which). CDR3 sequence: CASSSRTGGYGSPLHF.